The T cell receptor (beta chain) under discussion was sequenced for a study of cytomegalovirus exposure and HLA in healthy donors. Findings of the study overall: Segments of the TCR beta V type were, in most cases, productive about 90% or about 30% of the time in an earlier analysis. Cytomegalovirus association was assigned to about 150 TCR beta chains.

Per the germline V gene, CDR1 is SGHDT and CDR2 is YYEEEE. V lost 4 bases and J lost 2, with 12 bases in between. This CDR3 is built from 14 residues. PCR primers comprised 60 Vbeta and 13 Jbeta primers. Profiled with immunoSEQ multiplex PCR; TCRdb holds only in-frame clones, not every one. The table includes about 62,000 clones, more than 75% detected once. In regard to this clone: Its cognate antigen is unknown.

The TCR originated in a man younger than 30 in good health and CMV-seronegative. The V call is TRBV5-6, the J call TRBJ1-1; perhaps TRBD1 as D (6 bases). The specimen sequenced was PBMCs. CDR3 region: CASSDRSLNTEAFF. The CDR3 coding sequence is TGTGCCAGCAGCGACAGGTCGCTTAACACTGAAGCTTTCTTT.